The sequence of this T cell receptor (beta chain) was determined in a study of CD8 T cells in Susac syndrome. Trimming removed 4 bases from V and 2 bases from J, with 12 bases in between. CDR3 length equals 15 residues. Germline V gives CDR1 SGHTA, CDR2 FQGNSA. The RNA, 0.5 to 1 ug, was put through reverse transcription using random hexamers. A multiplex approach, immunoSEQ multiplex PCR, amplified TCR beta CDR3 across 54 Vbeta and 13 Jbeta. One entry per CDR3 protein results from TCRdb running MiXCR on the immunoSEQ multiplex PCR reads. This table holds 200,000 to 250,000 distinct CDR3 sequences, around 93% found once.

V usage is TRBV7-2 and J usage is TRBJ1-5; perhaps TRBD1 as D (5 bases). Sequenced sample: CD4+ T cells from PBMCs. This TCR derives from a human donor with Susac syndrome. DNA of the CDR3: TGTGCCAGCAGCTCGCAGGGCACGGGCAATCAGCCCCAGCATTTT. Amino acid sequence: CASSSQGTGNQPQHF.